This T cell receptor beta chain was sequenced during a study of cytomegalovirus exposure and HLA in healthy donors. PCR used 60 Vbeta primers and 13 Jbeta primers. Clones were read by immunoSEQ multiplex PCR, and TCRdb kept only the in-frame ones, dropping some. Of 100,000 or so clones detected, just under 80% appear once; the ten largest clones hold under 1.5%. Points on this clone: Its antigen is currently unknown.

This CDR3 region has 13 residues. V was clipped by 3 bases and J by 8 bases, with 12 bases between them. In germline, CDR1 is SGHNT, CDR2 YENEEA. Study findings and constraints: Previous analysis showed most TCR beta V segments were productive about 87% or about 30% of the time.

The gene calls are TRBV11-3 and TRBJ2-3; D is unresolved. The receptor comes from a man younger than 40 in good health and CMV-seronegative. The sequencing input was PBMCs. CDR3 loop: CASSFHSTGTQYF. In DNA form, the CDR3 reads TGTGCCAGCAGCTTCCATTCGACGGGTACGCAGTATTTT.